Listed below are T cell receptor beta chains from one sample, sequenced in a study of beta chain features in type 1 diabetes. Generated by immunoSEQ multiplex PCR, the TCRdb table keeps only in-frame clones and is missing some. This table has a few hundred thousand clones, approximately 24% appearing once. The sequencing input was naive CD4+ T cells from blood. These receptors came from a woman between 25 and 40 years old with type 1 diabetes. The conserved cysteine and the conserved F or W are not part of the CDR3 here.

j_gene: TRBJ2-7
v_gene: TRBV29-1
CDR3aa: SVIGGPEQY

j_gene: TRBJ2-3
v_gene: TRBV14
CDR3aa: ASSRIVGAGSYTQY

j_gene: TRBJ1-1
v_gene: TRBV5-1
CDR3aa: ASSLAGDTEAF

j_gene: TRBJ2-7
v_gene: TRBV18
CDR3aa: ASSPGQSLSEQY

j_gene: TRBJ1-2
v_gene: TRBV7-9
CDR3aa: ASSLALFYGYT

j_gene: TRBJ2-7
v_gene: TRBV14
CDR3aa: ASSQVNSYEQY

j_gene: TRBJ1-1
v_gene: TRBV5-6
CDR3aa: ASSLGMNTEAF

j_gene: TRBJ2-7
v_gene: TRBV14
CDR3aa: ASRDRLLDEQY

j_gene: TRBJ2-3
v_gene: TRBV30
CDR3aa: AWSFRTDTQY

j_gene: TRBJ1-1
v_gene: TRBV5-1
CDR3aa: ASSLRDYGTEAF

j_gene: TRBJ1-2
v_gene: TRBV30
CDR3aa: AWSVWDRGHYGYT

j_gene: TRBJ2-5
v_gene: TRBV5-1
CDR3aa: ASSLQGSETQY

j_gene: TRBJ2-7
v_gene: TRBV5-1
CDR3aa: ASSLDQTLYEQY

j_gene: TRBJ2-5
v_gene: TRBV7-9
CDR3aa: ASDIGSQETQY

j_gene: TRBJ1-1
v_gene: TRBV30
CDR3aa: AWSNQRGSEAF

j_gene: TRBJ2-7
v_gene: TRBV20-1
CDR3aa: SAGGLDEQY

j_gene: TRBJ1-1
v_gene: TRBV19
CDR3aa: ASTPRQNTEAF

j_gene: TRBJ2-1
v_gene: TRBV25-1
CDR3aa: ASRGGVGTEQF

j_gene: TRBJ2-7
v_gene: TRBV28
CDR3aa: ASSPPSGRNEQY

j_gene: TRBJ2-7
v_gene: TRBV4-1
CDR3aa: ASSHTRDRDQQY

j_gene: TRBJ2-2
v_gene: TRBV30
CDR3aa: AWSVRGNTGELF

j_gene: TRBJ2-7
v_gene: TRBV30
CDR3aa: AWSVQYRSYEQY

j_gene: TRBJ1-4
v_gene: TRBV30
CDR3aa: AWEQGATNEKLF

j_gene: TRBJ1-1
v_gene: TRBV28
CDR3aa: ASSLGGTGVEAF

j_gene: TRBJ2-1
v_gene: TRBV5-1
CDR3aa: ASSLRSGSYNEQF

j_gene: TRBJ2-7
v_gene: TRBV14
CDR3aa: ASSRLRDLVYEQY

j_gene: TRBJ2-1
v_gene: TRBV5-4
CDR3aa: ASSFGASYNEQF

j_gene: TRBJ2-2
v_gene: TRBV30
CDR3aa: AKKETSGRRNTGELF

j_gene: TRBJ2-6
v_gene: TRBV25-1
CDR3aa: ASSEGSSGANVLT

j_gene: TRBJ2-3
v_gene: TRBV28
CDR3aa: ASSLIGGSTDTQY

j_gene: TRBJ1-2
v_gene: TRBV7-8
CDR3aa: ASSVGTLGQGSNYGYT

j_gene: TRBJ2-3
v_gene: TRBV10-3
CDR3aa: AIRPGPPGPTGDTQY

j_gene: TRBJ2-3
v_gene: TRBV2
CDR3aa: ASRRTLDRVTQY

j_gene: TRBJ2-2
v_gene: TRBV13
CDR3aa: ASSQLTGGYAGELF

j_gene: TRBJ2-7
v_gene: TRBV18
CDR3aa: ASSPGLAGSYEQY

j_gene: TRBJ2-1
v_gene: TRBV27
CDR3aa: ASSQAGAVTKEQF

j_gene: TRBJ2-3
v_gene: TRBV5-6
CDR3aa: ASSLRIGADTQY

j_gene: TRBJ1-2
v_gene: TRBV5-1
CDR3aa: ASSGGGGYGYT

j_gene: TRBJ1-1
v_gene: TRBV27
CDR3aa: ASRPQGRTEAF

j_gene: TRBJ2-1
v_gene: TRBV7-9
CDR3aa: ASSYEQGSYNEQF

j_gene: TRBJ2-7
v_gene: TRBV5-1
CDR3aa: ASSLALAGSYEQY